This T cell receptor (beta chain) was obtained from a study of blood T cell repertoires in COVID-19. Turning to the study itself: Italy, Spain and the United States were the sources of the convalescent and acute COVID-19 samples.

This clone occurred once. CDR3 size: 15 residues. Germline CDR1 DFQATT, CDR2 SNEGSKA (reference sequence). V dropped 3 bases and J dropped 1; count of bases not matched to a gene: 4. In the authors' methods: How many nucleated cells were present was estimated from reference gene primer amplification. TCRdb's copy holds only in-frame clones and misses some; the assay was immunoSEQ multiplex PCR. D and trimming come from the DNA, and the V and J calls and clone size come from that table. The table includes 50,000 to 70,000 clones, 84% detected once. The TCR comes from a woman aged 60-70 years with acute or convalescent COVID-19. Sequencing was done on a sample of peripheral blood. The chain couples TRBV20-1 to TRBJ2-3; TRBD2 matches 10 bases. The CDR3 nucleotides are TGCAGTGCTAGTTTTCTAGCGGGGGGCACAGATACGCAGTATTTT. It encodes CSASFLAGGTDTQYF.